This entry features one TCR beta chain sequence. The antigen is unknown. V was clipped by 1 base and J by 4 bases, with 4 bases between them. In germline, CDR1 is DFQATT, CDR2 SNEGSKA (reference sequence). This CDR3 is built from 11 residues. Donors, without exception, were Caucasian adults residing in Nashville, Tennessee. In the authors' workflow: Owing to the provision of junction-only sequences devoid of quality scores by immunoSEQ, filtering differed. Profiled with immunoSEQ multiplex PCR; TCRdb holds only in-frame clones, not every one. The DNA gave D and trimming, while V, J and clone size come from that table. Altogether 1.4 million or so clones are present, 98% being singletons, with the ten largest covering under 0.45%. This specimen comes from a study of shared clonotypes between healthy human individuals. Findings of the study overall: Shared clonotypes: about 4.6% naive CD4, roughly 4% naive CD8, about 2.5% memory CD4, approximately 0.41% memory CD8.

Sequencing was carried out using naive CD4+ T cells sorted from blood. The sample's subset: CD45RA+ positively selected. The rearrangement links TRBV20-1 to TRBJ1-2; no definite D call. This receptor was identified in a man younger than 40 in good health. CDR3 bases: TGCAGTGCTAGAGGGGCCTATGGCTACACCTTC. Encoded protein: CSARGAYGYTF.